This T cell receptor beta chain was sequenced during a study of T cell responses to AZD1222 COVID-19 vaccine. Broader study findings: Sampling captured repertoires only after the peak T cell response.

Notes on this clone: Its antigen is still unknown.

The CDR3 extends over 15 amino acids. Germline V gives CDR1 SGHTA, CDR2 FQGNSA. After removal of 3 bases from V and 7 bases from J, the junction contained 5 bases not matched to a gene. Some clones are missing from TCRdb's copy, which holds only in-frame ones; the method was immunoSEQ multiplex PCR. This table has about 160,000 clones, roughly 90% appearing once. The sample consisted of peripheral blood, taken 28 days after the second AZD1222 dose. The clonotype was recovered from an adult who received the AZD1222 COVID-19 vaccine. The rearrangement joins TRBV7-2 to TRBJ1-6, with 8 bases aligning to TRBD1. The CDR3 sequence is CASSFDRGGNSPLHF. DNA of the CDR3: TGTGCCAGCAGCTTTGACAGGGGAGGGAATTCACCCCTCCACTTT.